By frequency in the sample, the clone carrying this TCR beta chain is medium-sized. The target antigen is unknown. TCRdb processed the reads anew with MiXCR; each CDR3 protein has one entry. The repertoire has 11,000 to 15,000 distinct CDR3 sequences, roughly an eighth of them found once; the top ten carry roughly 14%. The source of the sample is a study of type 1 regulatory T cells. Whole-study context: T-allo10 is a Tr1-enriched, alloantigen-specific CD4 T cell product made in vitro.

V shed 7 bases, J shed 5 bases, and the junction held 11 bases outside the gene matches. The CDR3 runs to 14 residues. J is TRBJ2-7 and V is TRBV12-3 or TRBV12-4; the match to TRBD1 covers 7 bases. This receptor was obtained from a human donor in good health. The sample taken for sequencing was cultured T cells, either the whole culture or a sorted T cell fraction (not recorded which). The CDR3 coding sequence is TGTGCCAGCACCCGGACAGGCCGTTCCCACGAGCAGTACTTC. This translates into CASTRTGRSHEQYF.